The 11 T cell receptor beta chains below all came from one sample that was sequenced in a study of T cells in Graves' hyperthyroidism and ophthalmopathy. RNA transcripts provided the source from which TCR beta CDR3 regions were amplified. The TCR CDR3 was amplified in a first-round RT-PCR using the HTBI primer set. TCRdb fed the multiplex PCR reads into MiXCR, producing one record per CDR3 protein. The sample includes approximately 700,000 distinct CDR3 sequences, roughly 45% of them seen just once. The sample taken for sequencing was peripheral blood or thyroid tissue (not recorded which). The receptors derive from an adult man with Graves' disease, either hyperthyroidism or ophthalmopathy (not recorded which).

V and J are TRBV20-1 and TRBJ1-6; D uncertain. Germline V CDR1 and CDR2: DFQATT, SNEGSKA (reference sequence). V lost 1 base and J lost 7, with 5 bases in between. This CDR3 region has 12 residues. The CDR3 protein is CSARAPNSPLHF. CDR3 bases: TGCAGTGCTAGAGCCCCGAATTCACCCCTCCACTTT.

On this clonotype: The conserved final phenylalanine or tryptophan is absent from the CDR3, which likely points to a read error. V is TRBV29-1 and J is TRBJ2-7, with a tentative D call TRBD1 (6 bases). Germline CDR1 and CDR2: SQVTM and ANQGSEA. There are 16 residues in the CDR3. V was shortened by 0 bases and J by 2 bases, with 17 bases between the two germline ends. The CDR3 coding sequence is TGCAGCGTTGAAGATCAGAGCAGGGGTTCCACCTACGAGCAGTACCTC. Amino acids: CSVEDQSRGSTYEQYL.

Here the CDR3 reads CASSLTTGRRADTEAFF. The CDR3 DNA follows: TGTGCCAGCAGCCTAACGACAGGGAGACGGGCGGACACTGAAGCTTTCTTT. This chain joins TRBV7-9 and TRBJ1-1, with TRBD1 matching over 7 bases. V shed 5 bases, J shed 3 bases, and the junction held 15 bases outside the gene matches. This CDR3 is built from 17 residues. Per germline, CDR1 SEHNR and CDR2 FQNEAQ (reference sequence).

To note about this clonotype: Given a much more abundant clone one base away, this may be a read error. The CDR3 carries no conserved terminal phenylalanine or tryptophan, so it likely arises from a read error. This rearrangement joins TRBV10-3 to TRBJ2-2, with D tentatively TRBD1 (5 bases). The V gene's germline CDR1 is ENHRY and CDR2 SYGVKD. This CDR3 is 14 amino acids long. Trimming left V 6 bases short and J 3 bases short, with 11 bases between. Here the CDR3 reads CAISSTRDTGELFL. CDR3 DNA: TGTGCCATCAGCTCAACCAGGGACACCGGGGAGCTGTTTCTT.

The chain uses TRBV12-3 or TRBV12-4 and TRBJ1-5; D not resolved. Between the trimmed V and J ends, which lost 0 bases and 1 base, there was a span of 10 bases. The CDR3 is 16 residues long. The CDR3 sequence: CASSLAPPGSNQPQHF. The DNA for the CDR3 is TGTGCCAGCAGTTTAGCGCCACCGGGGAGCAATCAGCCCCAGCATTTT.

The CDR3 reads CASSSGVAGVPYEQYF. The DNA of the CDR3 is TGTGCCAGCAGCTCGGGGGTAGCGGGGGTCCCCTACGAGCAGTACTTC. The gene calls are TRBV12-3 or TRBV12-4 and TRBJ2-7, with 9 positions matching TRBD2. V lost 6 bases and J lost 2; bases outside the gene matches: 11. The CDR3 runs to 16 residues.

The chain links TRBV10-3 to TRBJ1-2; perhaps TRBD1 as D (5 bases). The CDR3 is 15 residues long. Looked up from germline, CDR1 is ENHRY and CDR2 is SYGVKD. V was pared by 3 bases and J by 4 bases, with 15 bases between. This CDR3 is CAISERDLPSYGYTF. The CDR3 DNA reads TGTGCCATCAGTGAAAGGGACCTCCCGAGCTATGGCTACACCTTC.

In its sample, this clonotype was seen many times. V usage is TRBV7-9 and J usage is TRBJ1-1, with 7 bases identical to TRBD1. This CDR3 has 15 amino acids. Germline values: CDR1 SEHNR, CDR2 FQNEAQ (reference sequence). J lost 4 bases, V lost 4 bases, and 9 bases had no gene match. The CDR3 DNA reads as TGTGCCAGCAGCTCGGTACAGGGGCGGGGCACTGAAGCTTTCTTT. Translating gives CASSSVQGRGTEAFF.

This clonotype was counted a few times. The CDR3 coding sequence is TGTGCCAGCAACCCCTGGGGGAACCAAGAGACCCAGTACTTC. The encoded protein is CASNPWGNQETQYF. The chain has TRBV6-1 and TRBJ2-5; D possibly matches TRBD1 or TRBD2 (5 bases each). The length of the CDR3 is 14 residues. Trimming pared 7 bases from V and 0 bases from J, leaving 12 bases between. Germline V gene lookup returns CDR1 MNHNS and CDR2 SASEGT.

This clonotype was observed at least ten times. The gene calls are TRBV7-2 and TRBJ1-1; D uncertain. CDR1 is SGHTA, CDR2 FQGNSA, per germline. This CDR3 contains 12 residues. Trimming removed 6 bases from V and 3 bases from J, with 8 bases in between. The DNA of the CDR3 is TGTGCCAGCAGTCTCACACACACTGAAGCTTTCTTT. Protein sequence: CASSLTHTEAFF.

The rearrangement uses TRBV7-8 and TRBJ1-5; perhaps TRBD1 as D (5 bases). CDR3 size: 16 residues. CDR1 and CDR2 (germline): SGHVS, FQNEAQ. Between the trimmed V and J ends, which lost 5 bases and 1 base, there was a span of 15 bases. The CDR3 sequence is CASSQGLRDSNQPQHF. The CDR3 DNA follows: TGTGCCAGCAGCCAAGGGCTCCGGGACAGCAATCAGCCCCAGCATTTT. The entire variable domain, with the rest obtained from reference TRBV7-8 and TRBJ1-5, is as follows: GAGVSQSPRYKVAKRGQDVALRCDPISGHVSLFWYQQALGQGPEFLTYFQNEAQLDKSGLPSDRFFAERPEGSVSTLKIQRTQQEDSAVYLCASSQGLRDSNQPQHFGDGTRLSIL.